The T cell receptor (beta chain) described here comes from a study of identical twins' blood T cells (dated by TCRdb to the early 2010s). For context, the study as a whole: Roughly 50 million Illumina reads were obtained across around 12 libraries, of which six were alpha-chain libraries and six were beta-chain libraries. Using next-generation sequencing, the study compared the TCR alpha and beta chain repertoires of three pairs of monozygous twins to assess how genetics influences repertoire formation.

From the cysteine up to the phenylalanine, the CDR3 has a length of 11 residues. Here the CDR3 DNA is all that survives: 33 bases in frame from base 1. CDR1 and CDR2, looked up from the germline V gene (reference sequence), are DFQATT and SNEGSKA. V is reduced by 1 base and J by 8 bases, leaving a spacing of 6 bases between them. The donors were six healthy women who made up three monozygous twin pairs. All three twin pairs had been reared together and were thought likely to have met the same infectious agents and vaccines. RNA was isolated from peripheral blood mononuclear cells and used to prepare TCR cDNA libraries. Library prep was done by 5' RACE. Sequenced on an Illumina Genome Analyzer IIx. To prepare the RNA-based TCR cDNA libraries, a previously described protocol was followed, with several modifications. To prevent cross-contamination, barcodes specific to each sample were added to both ends of every TCR cDNA library during cDNA synthesis and amplification. Turning to the authors' computational methods: Each library contained about 2.2 to 3.6 million CDR3-containing reads, and somewhere between about 100,000 and nearly 550,000 clonotypes were identified for each individual. After reads with improper barcode index combinations were thrown out, a cloneset for each library was built using the MiTCR software. MiTCR filtered or rescued low-quality reads and corrected PCR and sequencing errors when assembling CDR3 clonotypes. Artificial out-of-frame clonotypes were removed by being mapped to in-frame sequences, with one indel in the CDR3 allowed. Similarity of V and J gene usage between donors was measured as Jensen-Shannon divergence divided by mean entropy. The raw public data were reprocessed by TCRdb itself: fastp quality trimming at Q25, MiXCR clonotype calling, in-frame beta chains only. Records with the same CDR3 protein are collapsed into one entry carrying the most frequent genes and DNA. The V and J calls reflect TCRdb's pipeline rather than the authors' work. This sample lists hundreds of thousands of distinct CDR3 sequences; under 30% were detected once. The ten largest make up around 5.6% of the sample.

Broad study findings and their caveats: The study stated that the proposed role of the TCRalpha J segment in MHC recognition during thymic selection needs to be validated by independent studies. How many CDR3 clonotypes two donors shared depended mainly on the product of their cloneset sizes, and the twins did not clearly stray from this trend. Twin pairs were reported to be markedly more alike in V gene usage than unrelated donors were, even when looking at non-selected out-of-frame TCRbeta clonotypes. Among the most abundant TCRbeta clonotypes, each donor shared more CDR3 sequences with her twin than with unrelated donors. Environmental influences could not be excluded as an explanation for twin similarity, since twins were reared together.

This clonotype was detected only a few times. Its antigen is still unknown. No base quality information exists; no much larger clone differs at one position. The rearranged chain carries TRBV20-1 and TRBJ1-3; the D gene cannot be resolved reliably. This sequence originates from a woman between 18 and 49 years old in good health. The sample taken for sequencing was PBMCs. Here is the DNA: TGCAGTGCTAGAGTTGAGGACACCATATATTTT. Protein translation: CSARVEDTIYF.